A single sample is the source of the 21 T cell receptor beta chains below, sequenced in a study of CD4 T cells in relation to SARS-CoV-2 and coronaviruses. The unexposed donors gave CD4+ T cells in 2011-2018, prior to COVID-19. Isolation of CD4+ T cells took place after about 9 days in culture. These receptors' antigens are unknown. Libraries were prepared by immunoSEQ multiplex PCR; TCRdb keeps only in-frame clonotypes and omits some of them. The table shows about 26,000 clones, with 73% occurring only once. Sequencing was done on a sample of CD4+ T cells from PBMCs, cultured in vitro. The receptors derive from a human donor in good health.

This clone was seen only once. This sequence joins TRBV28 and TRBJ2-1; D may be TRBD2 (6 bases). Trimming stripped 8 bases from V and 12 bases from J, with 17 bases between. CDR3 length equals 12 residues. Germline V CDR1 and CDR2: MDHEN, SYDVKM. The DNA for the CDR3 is TGTGCCAGCTGGGGCGGGGAAGCAGCGCAGTTCTTC. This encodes CASWGGEAAQFF. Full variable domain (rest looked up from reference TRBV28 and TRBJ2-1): DVKVTQSSRYLVKRTGEKVFLECVQDMDHENMFWYRQDPGLGLRLIYFSYDVKMKEKGDIPEGYSVSREKKERFSLILESASTNQTSMYLCASWGGEAAQFFGPGTRLTVL.

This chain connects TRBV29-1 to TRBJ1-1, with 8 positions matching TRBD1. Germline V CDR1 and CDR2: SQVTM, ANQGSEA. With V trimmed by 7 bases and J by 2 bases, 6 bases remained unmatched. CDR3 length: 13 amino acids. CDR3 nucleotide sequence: TGCAGCGGACGGGACAGGCCCAACACTGAAGCTTTCTTT. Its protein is CSGRDRPNTEAFF.

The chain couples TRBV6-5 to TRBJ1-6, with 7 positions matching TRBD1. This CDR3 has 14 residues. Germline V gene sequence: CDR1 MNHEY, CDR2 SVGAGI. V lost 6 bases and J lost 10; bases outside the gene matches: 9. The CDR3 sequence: CASRATGMRSPLHF. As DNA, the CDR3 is TGTGCCAGCAGAGCGACAGGGATGAGGTCACCCCTCCACTTT.

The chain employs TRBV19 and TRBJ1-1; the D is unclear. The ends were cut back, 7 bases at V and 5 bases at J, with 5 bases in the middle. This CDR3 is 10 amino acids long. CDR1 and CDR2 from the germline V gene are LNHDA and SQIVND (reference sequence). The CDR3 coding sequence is TGTGCCAGTAAGAGAACTGAAGCTTTCTTT. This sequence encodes CASKRTEAFF.

In nucleotides, the CDR3 is TGTGCCAGCAGTTCCCGGGACAGGGGGCCAGATACGCAGTATTTT. Its translation is CASSSRDRGPDTQYF. The chain has TRBV21-1 and TRBJ2-3; the table's D call TRBD1 went unverified against the DNA. TRBV21-1 is a recognized pseudogene. This CDR3 is 15 amino acids long.

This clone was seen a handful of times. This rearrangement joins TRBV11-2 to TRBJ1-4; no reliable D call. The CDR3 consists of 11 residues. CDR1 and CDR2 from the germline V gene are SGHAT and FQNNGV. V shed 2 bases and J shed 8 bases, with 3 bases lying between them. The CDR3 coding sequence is TGTGCCAGCAGCTTAAAGGAAAAACTGTTTTTT. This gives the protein CASSLKEKLFF. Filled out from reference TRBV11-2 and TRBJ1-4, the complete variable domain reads EAGVAQSPRYKIIEKRQSVAFWCNPISGHATLYWYQQILGQGPKLLIQFQNNGVVDDSQLPKDRFSAERLKGVDSTLKIQPAKLEDSAVYLCASSLKEKLFFGSGTQLSVL.

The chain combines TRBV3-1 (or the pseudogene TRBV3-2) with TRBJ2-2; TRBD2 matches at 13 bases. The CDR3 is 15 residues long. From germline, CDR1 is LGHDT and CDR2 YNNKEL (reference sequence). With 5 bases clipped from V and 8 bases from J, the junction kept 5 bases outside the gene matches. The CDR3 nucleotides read TGTGCCAGCAGCTCAAGGACTAGCGGGAGAGGGGAGCTGTTTTTT. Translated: CASSSRTSGRGELFF.

CDR3 sequence reads: CAISSHRAGQGTGELFF. The CDR3 DNA is TGTGCCATCAGTTCCCACAGGGCCGGGCAGGGCACCGGGGAGCTGTTTTTT. The chain has TRBV10-3 and TRBJ2-2, with D perhaps TRBD1 (6 bases). The germline V and J ends were trimmed by 5 bases and 4 bases, with 20 bases remaining between them. This CDR3 has 17 residues. Looked up from germline, CDR1 is ENHRY and CDR2 is SYGVKD.

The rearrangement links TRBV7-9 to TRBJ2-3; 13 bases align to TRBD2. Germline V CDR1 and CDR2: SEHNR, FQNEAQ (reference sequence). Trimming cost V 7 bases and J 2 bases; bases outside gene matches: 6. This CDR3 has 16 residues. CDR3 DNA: TGTGCCAGCACCAAGGGACTAGCGGGAACCACAGATACGCAGTATTTT. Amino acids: CASTKGLAGTTDTQYF.

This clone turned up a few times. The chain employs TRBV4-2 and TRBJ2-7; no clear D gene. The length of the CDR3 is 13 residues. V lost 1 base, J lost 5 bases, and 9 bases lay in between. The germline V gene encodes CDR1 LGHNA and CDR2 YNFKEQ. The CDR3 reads CASSQVQANEQYF. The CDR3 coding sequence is TGTGCCAGCAGCCAAGTCCAGGCTAACGAGCAGTACTTC.

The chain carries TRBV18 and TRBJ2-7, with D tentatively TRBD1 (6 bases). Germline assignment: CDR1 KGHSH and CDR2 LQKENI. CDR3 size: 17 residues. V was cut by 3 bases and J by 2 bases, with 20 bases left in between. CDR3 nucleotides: TGTGCCAGCTCACCGCCTCTGGCAGGGGCTGGGGCCTACGAGCAGTACTTC. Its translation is CASSPPLAGAGAYEQYF.

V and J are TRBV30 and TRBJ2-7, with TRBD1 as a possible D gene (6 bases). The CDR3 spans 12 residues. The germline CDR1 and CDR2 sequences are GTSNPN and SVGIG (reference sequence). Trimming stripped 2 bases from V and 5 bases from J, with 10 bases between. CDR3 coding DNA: TGTGCCTGGAGTCAACAGGGTGACGAGCAGTACTTC. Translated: CAWSQQGDEQYF.

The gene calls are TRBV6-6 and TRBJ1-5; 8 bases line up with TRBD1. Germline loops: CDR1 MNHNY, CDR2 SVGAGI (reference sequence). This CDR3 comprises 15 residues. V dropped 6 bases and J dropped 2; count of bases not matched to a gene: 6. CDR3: CASSQDRGRNQPQHF. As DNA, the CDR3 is TGTGCCAGCAGCCAAGACAGGGGACGCAATCAGCCCCAGCATTTT.

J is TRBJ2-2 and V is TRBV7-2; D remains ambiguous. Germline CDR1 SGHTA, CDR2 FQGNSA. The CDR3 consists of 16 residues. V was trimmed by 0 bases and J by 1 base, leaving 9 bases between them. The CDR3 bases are TGTGCCAGCAGCTTAGCGTCGGCAGGGAACACCGGGGAGCTGTTTTTT. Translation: CASSLASAGNTGELFF.

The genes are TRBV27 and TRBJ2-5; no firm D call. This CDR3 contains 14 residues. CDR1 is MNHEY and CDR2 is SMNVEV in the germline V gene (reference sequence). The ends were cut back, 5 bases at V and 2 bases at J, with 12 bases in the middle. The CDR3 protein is CASSTDGVQETQYF. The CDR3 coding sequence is TGTGCCAGCAGTACGGACGGAGTACAAGAGACCCAGTACTTC.

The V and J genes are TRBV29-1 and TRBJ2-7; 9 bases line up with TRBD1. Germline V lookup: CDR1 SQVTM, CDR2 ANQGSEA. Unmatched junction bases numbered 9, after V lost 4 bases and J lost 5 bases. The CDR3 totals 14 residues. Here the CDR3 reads CSVGAGTGIHEQYF. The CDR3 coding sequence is TGCAGCGTTGGGGCCGGGACAGGGATCCACGAGCAGTACTTC.

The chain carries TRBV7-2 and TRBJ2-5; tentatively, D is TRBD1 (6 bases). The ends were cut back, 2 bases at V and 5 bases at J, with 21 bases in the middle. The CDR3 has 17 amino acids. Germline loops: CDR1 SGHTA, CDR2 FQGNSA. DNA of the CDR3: TGTGCCAGCAGCTTAATTAGGGCACAGGGAATCGGGGAGACCCAGTACTTC. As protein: CASSLIRAQGIGETQYF. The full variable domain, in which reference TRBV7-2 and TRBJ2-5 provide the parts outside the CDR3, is GAGVSQSPSNKVTEKGKDVELRCDPISGHTALYWYRQSLGQGLEFLIYFQGNSAPDKSGLPSDRFSAERTGGSVSTLTIQRTQQEDSAVYLCASSLIRAQGIGETQYFGPGTRLLVL.

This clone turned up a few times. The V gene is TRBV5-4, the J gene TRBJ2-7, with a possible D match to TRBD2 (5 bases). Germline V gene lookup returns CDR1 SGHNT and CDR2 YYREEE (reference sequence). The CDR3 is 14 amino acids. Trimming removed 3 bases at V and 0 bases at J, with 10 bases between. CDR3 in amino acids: CASSWTLGSYEQYF. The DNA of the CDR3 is TGTGCCAGCAGCTGGACTCTAGGCTCCTACGAGCAGTACTTC. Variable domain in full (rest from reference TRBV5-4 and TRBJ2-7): ETGVTQSPTHLIKTRGQQVTLRCSSQSGHNTVSWYQQALGQGPQFIFQYYREEENGRGNFPPRFSGLQFPNYSSELNVNALELDDSALYLCASSWTLGSYEQYFGPGTRLTVT.

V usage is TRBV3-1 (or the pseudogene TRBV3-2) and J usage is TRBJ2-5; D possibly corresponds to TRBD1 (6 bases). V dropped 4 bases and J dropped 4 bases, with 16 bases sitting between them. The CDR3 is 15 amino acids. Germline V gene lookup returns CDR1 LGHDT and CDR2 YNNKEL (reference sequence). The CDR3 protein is CASSPTGSLGETQYF. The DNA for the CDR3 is TGTGCCAGCAGCCCCACAGGGTCGTTGGGAGAGACCCAGTACTTC.

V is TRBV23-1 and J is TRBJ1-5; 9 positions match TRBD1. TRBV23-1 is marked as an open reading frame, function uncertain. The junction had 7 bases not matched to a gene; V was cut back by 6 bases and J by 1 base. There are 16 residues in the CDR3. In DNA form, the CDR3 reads TGCGCCAGCAGCCGAACAGGGGGCGTAAGCAATCAGCCCCAGCATTTT. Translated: CASSRTGGVSNQPQHF.

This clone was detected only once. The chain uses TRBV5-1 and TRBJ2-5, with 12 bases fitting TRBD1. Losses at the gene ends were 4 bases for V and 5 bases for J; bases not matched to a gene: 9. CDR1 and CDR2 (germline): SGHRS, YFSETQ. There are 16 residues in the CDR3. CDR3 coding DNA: TGCGCCAGCAGCAACCGGGACAGGGGGCGCCGGGAGACCCAGTACTTC. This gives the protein CASSNRDRGRRETQYF.